The 23 T cell receptor beta chains below all came from one sample that was sequenced in a study of patients and donors after allogeneic stem cell transplantation. TCRdb processed the RT-PCR reads anew with MiXCR; each CDR3 protein has one entry. The table has roughly 960,000 distinct CDR3 sequences, over 15% seen once; the top ten hold under 6.5%. Specimen: blood, either unsorted or a sorted T cell fraction (not recorded which). Source of these receptors: a human donor who was either an allogeneic HSCT recipient or a stem cell or donor lymphocyte infusion donor (not recorded which). It is not recorded whose cells these are; they may come from a transplant donor.

This clonotype was found a few times. V gene TRBV25-1 combines with J gene TRBJ2-7; no firm D call. CDR3 length: 13 amino acids. Germline CDR1 is MGHDK and CDR2 is SYGVNS. The ends were cut back, 5 bases at V and 0 bases at J, with 8 bases in the middle. CDR3 residues: CASSSAGSYEQYF. CDR3 bases: TGTGCCAGCAGTAGCGCAGGCTCCTACGAGCAGTACTTC.

The chain is built from TRBV20-1 and TRBJ1-2, with a possible D match to TRBD1 (6 bases). The ends were cut back, 3 bases at V and 0 bases at J, with 17 bases in the middle. The CDR3 has 16 amino acids. Germline V lookup: CDR1 DFQATT, CDR2 SNEGSKA (reference sequence). CDR3 DNA: TGCAGTGCTAGCCAGAGCCCAGGGGTCCCTAACTATGGCTACACCTTC. The encoded protein is CSASQSPGVPNYGYTF.

This clonotype was counted between two and nine times. J is TRBJ2-2 and V is TRBV29-1, with TRBD2 matching 7 bases. The CDR3 runs to 14 residues. Germline trimming cut 6 bases from V and 4 bases from J; bases unmatched to any gene: 8. CDR1 SQVTM and CDR2 ANQGSEA come from the germline V gene. Here the CDR3 reads CSVAGRVGTGELFF. The CDR3 nucleotides are TGCAGCGTCGCAGGGAGGGTTGGCACCGGGGAGCTGTTTTTT.

This clonotype was counted a few times. The CDR3 DNA reads TGTGCCAGCATCTGGCGGGGGAGAGGCACTGAAGCTTTCTTT. This encodes CASIWRGRGTEAFF. This chain joins TRBV6-1 and TRBJ1-1, with a weak D call TRBD1 (5 bases). The CDR3 consists of 14 residues. Germline V gene sequence: CDR1 MNHNS, CDR2 SASEGT. The V and J ends lost 7 bases and 4 bases respectively, with 16 bases between them.

Only a few counts were recorded for this clonotype. The chain employs TRBV5-6 and TRBJ1-1; 7 nucleotides match TRBD1. Germline CDR1 SGHDT, CDR2 YYEEEE. The CDR3 contains 13 residues. V trimming: 3 bases; J trimming: 10 bases; junction bases outside the gene matches: 9. CDR3 DNA sequence: TGTGCCAGCAGCTCGACAGGGCGGAAAGGAGCTTTCTTT. Its translation is CASSSTGRKGAFF.

The rearrangement joins TRBV5-5 to TRBJ1-6; 8 nucleotides align to TRBD1. Germline assignment: CDR1 SGHKS and CDR2 YYEKEE (reference sequence). The ends lost 4 bases at V and 10 bases at J; junction bases unmatched: 13. The CDR3 extends over 16 amino acids. The CDR3 sequence: CASSPDRGWLRSPLHF. DNA for the CDR3: TGTGCCAGCAGCCCCGACAGGGGCTGGCTAAGATCACCCCTCCACTTT.

This clonotype was observed a few times. The chain recombines TRBV28 with TRBJ1-2; D perhaps matches TRBD1 (5 bases). The CDR3 contains 15 residues. The germline CDR1 and CDR2 sequences are MDHEN and SYDVKM. Trimming stripped 6 bases from V and 4 bases from J, with 18 bases between. The DNA for the CDR3 is TGTGCCAGCAGGCCCTCCGGGGCCCACTTCTATGGCTACACCTTC. Translated, it gives CASRPSGAHFYGYTF.

A few counts support this clonotype. This chain uses TRBV24-1 with TRBJ1-2, with unresolved D. Trimming removed 2 bases at V and 5 bases at J, with 8 bases between. CDR3 length equals 13 residues. CDR1 and CDR2 (germline): KGHDR, SFDVKD. The CDR3 loop reads CATSDSRTYGYTF. In nucleotides, the CDR3 is TGTGCCACCAGTGATTCCCGCACATATGGCTACACCTTC.

This clonotype was counted a few times. The chain is built from TRBV6-5 and TRBJ2-3, with D perhaps matching TRBD2 (5 bases). V lost 2 bases, J lost 1 base, and 10 bases lay in between. Germline-derived CDR1 and CDR2 are MNHEY and SVGAGI. CDR3 length: 15 residues. The CDR3 loop reads CASSYVGVGTDTQYF. CDR3 in DNA: TGTGCCAGCAGTTACGTGGGAGTGGGCACAGATACGCAGTATTTT.

CDR3 nucleotide sequence: TGTGCCAGCAGCTTCGAGGGGACAAAGAGGAACATTCAGTACTTC. Protein product: CASSFEGTKRNIQYF. This chain uses TRBV7-2 with TRBJ2-4; the D gene is possibly TRBD1 (6 bases). V lost 3 bases and J 7 bases, leaving 16 bases between the germline ends. This CDR3 spans 15 amino acids. The germline CDR1 and CDR2 sequences are SGHTA and FQGNSA.

The chain combines TRBV20-1 with TRBJ2-4; the D gene is possibly TRBD1 (5 bases). This CDR3 has 15 residues. The V and J ends lost 7 bases and 1 base respectively, with 17 bases between them. Germline V gene data show CDR1 as DFQATT and CDR2 as SNEGSKA (reference sequence). The CDR3 sequence is CSGRRGGEAKNIQYF. The CDR3 DNA is TGCAGTGGGAGAAGGGGCGGAGAGGCCAAAAACATTCAGTACTTC.

V is TRBV28 and J is TRBJ1-1, with D maybe TRBD1 (5 bases). The germline V gene has CDR1 MDHEN and CDR2 SYDVKM. Trimming stripped 4 bases from V and 6 bases from J, with 6 bases between. The CDR3 sequence is 11 residues long. The CDR3 bases are TGTGCCAGCAGTTCGACAGCTGAAGCTTTCTTT. It yields the protein CASSSTAEAFF. The full variable domain, with the rest looked up from reference TRBV28 and TRBJ1-1, is DVKVTQSSRYLVKRTGEKVFLECVQDMDHENMFWYRQDPGLGLRLIYFSYDVKMKEKGDIPEGYSVSREKKERFSLILESASTNQTSMYLCASSSTAEAFFGQGTRLTVV.

This clonotype was seen at least ten times. The rearrangement joins TRBV12-3 or TRBV12-4 to TRBJ1-1; 7 bases are shared with TRBD1. The ends lost 8 bases at V and 5 bases at J; junction bases unmatched: 5. The CDR3 contains 12 residues. CDR3 in amino acids: CASAQGGTEAFF. The CDR3 nucleotides read TGTGCCAGCGCTCAGGGGGGAACTGAAGCTTTCTTT.

This rearrangement joins TRBV11-1 to TRBJ1-2; D possibly corresponds to TRBD1 (5 bases). CDR3 size: 13 residues. The germline CDR1 and CDR2 sequences are SGHAT and FQDESV (reference sequence). V was trimmed by 4 bases and J by 4 bases, leaving 10 bases between them. Here the CDR3 reads CASSYRDVYGYTF. CDR3 coding DNA: TGTGCCAGCAGCTACCGGGACGTCTATGGCTACACCTTC.

V and J are TRBV12-3 or TRBV12-4 and TRBJ2-7; 7 nucleotides line up with TRBD1. Trimming took 7 bases from V and 6 from J; bases not matched to a gene: 6. There are 12 residues in the CDR3. In DNA, the CDR3 is TGTGCCAGCATTCGACAGGGCAGCGAGCAGTACTTC. Translated: CASIRQGSEQYF.

The gene calls are TRBV12-3 or TRBV12-4 and TRBJ1-2, with D possibly being TRBD1 (5 bases). The CDR3 runs to 14 residues. Trimming took 2 bases from V and 6 from J, leaving 13 bases between them. Here the CDR3 DNA reads TGTGCCAGCAGTTTAAACGACTTAGGGGATGGCTACACCTTC. Encoded protein: CASSLNDLGDGYTF.

The chain couples TRBV2 to TRBJ2-7; D may be TRBD1 or TRBD2 (5 bases each). V lost 4 bases and J lost 6, with 13 bases in between. This CDR3 has 13 residues. CDR1 and CDR2 from the germline V gene are SNHLY and FYNNEI. CDR3 in amino acids: CASSGPGRLEQYF. CDR3 DNA: TGTGCCAGCAGTGGGCCGGGACGTCTCGAGCAGTACTTC.

This clonotype appeared many times. The chain couples TRBV5-1 to TRBJ2-7; no clear D. Germline V CDR1 and CDR2: SGHRS, YFSETQ. V gave up 3 bases and J gave up 3 bases, with 10 bases separating them. This CDR3 is 13 amino acids long. CDR3 protein: CASSYMGDYEQYF. CDR3 nucleotides: TGCGCCAGCAGCTATATGGGCGACTACGAGCAGTACTTC.

This clonotype was observed at least ten times. This chain connects TRBV5-6 to TRBJ2-3; D may be TRBD2 (6 bases). The V gene lost 8 bases and the J gene lost 6 bases, with 16 bases spanning the gap. The CDR3 contains 13 residues. CDR1 SGHDT and CDR2 YYEEEE come from the germline V gene. The CDR3 bases are TGTGCCAGTCTACTCCGGGGGTGGGATACGCAGTATTTT. Protein sequence: CASLLRGWDTQYF.

The rearrangement joins TRBV5-1 to TRBJ2-4; 8 bases align to TRBD2. Germline CDR1 SGHRS, CDR2 YFSETQ. With V trimmed by 4 bases and J by 0 bases, 6 bases remained unmatched. The CDR3 has 16 amino acids. The CDR3 region has the DNA TGCGCCAGCAGCCACACTAGCGGCCTAGCCAAAAACATTCAGTACTTC. Amino acids: CASSHTSGLAKNIQYF.

The V gene is TRBV14, the J gene TRBJ2-7; the D gene is possibly TRBD2 (5 bases). Trimming left V 4 bases short and J 2 bases short, with 12 bases between. This CDR3 spans 14 amino acids. CDR1 is SGHDN, CDR2 FVKESK, per germline. The CDR3 DNA is TGTGCCAGCAGCCGAGGGCGGCTTACCTACGAGCAGTACTTC. It is translated as CASSRGRLTYEQYF.

The chain couples TRBV9 to TRBJ1-2, with TRBD1 matching 7 bases. CDR3 length: 17 residues. Germline V CDR1 and CDR2: SGDLS, YYNGEE. V gave up 3 bases and J gave up 0 bases; unmatched junction bases: 11. CDR3 nucleotide sequence: TGTGCCAGCAGCGCTCGTTTAGGGGACAGAGCTAACTATGGCTACACCTTC. Protein product: CASSARLGDRANYGYTF.

This clonotype was counted only a few times. The chain couples TRBV24-1 to TRBJ2-3; 7 positions match TRBD2. This CDR3 spans 14 amino acids. CDR1 and CDR2 (germline): KGHDR, SFDVKD. After removal of 5 bases from V and 3 bases from J, the junction contained 4 bases not matched to a gene. The CDR3 DNA sequence: TGTGCCACCAGTGTTGCGGGAGTGACAGATACGCAGTATTTT. Protein product: CATSVAGVTDTQYF.